This T cell receptor beta chain was sequenced for a study of CD4 T cells in relation to SARS-CoV-2 and coronaviruses (dated by TCRdb to the early 2020s). In the study overall: In the ViraFEST assay, PBMCs were grown with antigen for approximately 11 days, and TCR beta CDR3s were then sequenced to identify antigen-specific clonal expansions. A different TCR-beta assay, based on Illumina, was used to sequence expansion assays from other donors in the study. The Adaptive Biotechnologies TCR-sequencing kit was used to sequence samples from a few pre-COVID donors and the naive versus memory experiments, whereas other data were Illumina-based. Memory CD4+ T cell crossreactivity between SARS-CoV-2 and common cold coronavirus spike proteins was assessed at the TCR clonotype level in the study. The negative reference condition was either a culture with an HIV-1 Nef peptide pool or a culture with no peptide. Using patient-derived lymphoblastoid cell lines, the shared crossreactive spike epitopes were mapped to their HLA restriction. General conclusions and limits of the study: Because no donor provided both pre-pandemic and post-infection samples, tracing the source of pre-existing responses was limited. Since the crossreactivity analysis centred on spike protein, crossreactivity against other viral proteins was not assessed. Small numbers of patients and of tested TCRs limited the study. Crossreactive clones showed significantly weaker SARS-CoV-2-driven expansion than monoreactive clones, consistent with antigenic imprinting. In roughly 65% of donors, memory CD4+ clonotypes turned up that crossrecognized SARS-CoV-2 and at least one common cold coronavirus spike.

This clone was counted only a few times. This clone's antigen is unknown. No per-base quality is available; no much larger clone lies one base away. CDR1 LGHNA and CDR2 YNFKEQ are derived from the germline V gene. The cysteine opens and the phenylalanine closes a CDR3 of 16 amino acids. The DNA shown is the 48-base CDR3, in frame from base 1. V ends up 2 bases short and J 5 bases short, with an unmatched junction base count of 9. Libraries were prepared through the immunoSEQ multiplex PCR assay. The original methods were these. Preprocessing removed nonproductive sequences and CDR3s not starting with C, not ending with F or W, or shorter than 7 amino acids. Antigen-specific clonotypes were called with the MANAFEST web app, based on expansion relative to reference and other culture wells. A clone was considered positive if significant expansion relative to the reference culture was observed in 2 of 3 replicate wells at an FDR below 0.05. To be called positive, a clone also had to show significant expansion compared with every other tandem well and an odds ratio greater than 5. CDR3 homology was measured as pairwise Levenshtein distance, computed with the stringdist R package after trimming three terminal residues from each end. TCRdb took over this immuneACCESS table, retaining in-frame rearrangements with V and J assigned. Such tables are incomplete; in checked studies, under half of the missing clones stem from an unresolved V gene, and the remainder is unexplained. V, J and clone size reflect that table, while D and trimming were determined from the DNA. For this sample the table gives just over 25,000 clones, of which roughly 73% were detected only once. The ten largest clones add up to around a sixth of the sample.

CD4+ T cells from unexposed donors were collected before the COVID-19 pandemic (2011-2018). After roughly 11 days of culture, CD4+ T cells were isolated with the EasySep CD4+ T cell isolation kit. Unexposed donor CD4+ T cells were tested for reactivity to SARS-CoV-2 S and N and four common cold coronavirus spike pools, as cell number allowed. PBMCs were cultured at a few million per well in IMDM supplemented with about 5.3% human AB serum and approximately 9.8 IU/ml IL-2. Half of the culture medium was replaced with fresh IL-2-containing medium on days 3 and 7. In general, triplicate replicate wells were used for every peptide culture condition. The leukapheresis product used for the unexposed donors was purchased from a commercial source. Ficoll-Paque PLUS gradient centrifugation was used to isolate PBMCs from leukapheresis product or whole blood. PBMCs were either cryopreserved at -140 degrees C or used fresh in the expansion assay. The QIAamp Micro DNA Kit was used to extract genomic DNA from the CD4+ T cells.

The receptor's source is a human donor in good health. The chain links TRBV4-2 with TRBJ2-3, with TRBD2 matching 8 junction bases. The sample comprised CD4+ T cells from PBMCs, cultured in vitro. The sequenced DNA is TGTGCCAGCAGCCAATCGAGCAGCGGGAGTGAAGATACGCAGTATTTT. Its coded protein is CASSQSSSGSEDTQYF.